The 24 T cell receptor beta chains below come from one sample, sequenced in a study of blood T cell repertoires in COVID-19. TCRdb's table, derived via immunoSEQ multiplex PCR, lists solely in-frame clones and lacks some. The sample carries a few hundred thousand clones, approximately 88% recorded once. The sequenced sample consisted of peripheral blood. The source of these receptors is a woman aged 30 to 39 with acute or convalescent COVID-19.

The chain links TRBV14 to TRBJ2-7; D possibly corresponds to TRBD2 (6 bases). CDR3 length equals 15 residues. V lost 2 bases, J lost 0 bases, and 11 bases lay in between. Germline V CDR1 and CDR2: SGHDN, FVKESK. The CDR3 DNA follows: TGTGCCAGCAGCCAAATGGGGGGAAGCTCCTACGAGCAGTACTTC. This sequence encodes CASSQMGGSSYEQYF.

The chain combines TRBV12-3 or TRBV12-4 with TRBJ2-1; 9 bases line up with TRBD2. V dropped 3 bases and J dropped 11; count of bases not matched to a gene: 5. This CDR3 is 13 amino acids long. This chain's CDR3 is CASSFGLAGKQFF. The CDR3 DNA sequence: TGTGCCAGCAGTTTCGGTCTAGCGGGGAAGCAGTTCTTC.

V usage is TRBV12-3 or TRBV12-4 and J usage is TRBJ1-1; 8 bases line up with TRBD1. The length of the CDR3 is 13 residues. Trimming removed 7 bases from V and 5 bases from J; junction bases left unmatched: 6. Here the CDR3 DNA reads TGTGCCAGCACCTGGGACAGGTGGACTGAAGCTTTCTTT. This translates into CASTWDRWTEAFF.

The sample holds a few counts of this clone. In DNA form, the CDR3 reads TGTGCCAGCAGCCCGGGGGACGGATACTCTGGAAACACCATATATTTT. This codes for CASSPGDGYSGNTIYF. The chain couples TRBV5-4 to TRBJ1-3, with D maybe TRBD1 (5 bases). The germline V gene encodes CDR1 SGHNT and CDR2 YYREEE (reference sequence). The CDR3 contains 16 residues. Trimming left V 4 bases short and J 0 bases short, with 14 bases between.

The CDR3 region is CATSQGDRGTEKLFF. The CDR3 bases are TGTGCCACCAGCCAGGGGGACAGGGGTACGGAAAAACTGTTTTTT. The genes are TRBV15 and TRBJ1-4; 10 bases fit TRBD1. V lost 5 bases and J lost 8; bases outside the gene matches: 8. The CDR3 length is 15 residues. CDR1 and CDR2 from the germline V gene are LNHNV and YYDKDF (reference sequence).

The chain joins TRBV19 to TRBJ2-6, with D maybe TRBD1 (6 bases). V lost 4 bases and J lost 0, with 7 bases in between. Germline CDR1 is LNHDA and CDR2 is SQIVND (reference sequence). This CDR3 has 15 residues. CDR3: CASSNRASGANVLTF. The DNA for the CDR3 is TGTGCCAGTAGTAACAGGGCCTCTGGGGCCAACGTCCTGACTTTC.

The rearrangement uses TRBV25-1 and TRBJ2-7; 9 nucleotides line up with TRBD2. This CDR3 contains 15 residues. Germline values: CDR1 MGHDK, CDR2 SYGVNS. Trimming cost V 6 bases and J 2 bases; bases outside gene matches: 8. The CDR3 is CASSPGLAGPYEQYF. The CDR3 DNA is TGTGCCAGCAGCCCCGGGCTAGCGGGACCCTACGAGCAGTACTTC.

This chain links TRBV11-3 with TRBJ1-5; D may be TRBD1 (5 bases). The germline gives CDR1 SGHNT, CDR2 YENEEA. The CDR3 has 14 residues. The germline V and J ends were trimmed by 6 bases and 0 bases, with 9 bases remaining between them. The CDR3 spells CASRQDFSNQPQHF. Here the CDR3 DNA reads TGTGCCAGCAGACAGGATTTTAGCAATCAGCCCCAGCATTTT. Supplemented by reference TRBV11-3 and TRBJ1-5, the full variable domain reads EAGVVQSPRYKIIEKKQPVAFWCNPISGHNTLYWYLQNLGQGPELLIRYENEEAVDDSQLPKDRFSAERLKGVDSTLKIQPAELGDSAVYLCASRQDFSNQPQHFGDGTRLSIL.

The rearrangement links TRBV11-2 to TRBJ2-1; TRBD2 agrees at 11 bases. This CDR3 is 15 amino acids long. The junction had 5 bases not matched to a gene; V was cut back by 1 base and J by 9 bases. Germline assignment: CDR1 SGHAT and CDR2 FQNNGV. The CDR3 DNA is TGTGCCAGCAGCTTAGGACTAGCGGGATCCGGTGAGCAGTTCTTC. Translating it yields CASSLGLAGSGEQFF.

V usage is TRBV2 and J usage is TRBJ2-7, with D unclear. Per the germline V gene, CDR1 is SNHLY and CDR2 is FYNNEI. The CDR3 sequence is 11 residues long. V lost 8 bases and J lost 5, with 10 bases in between. CDR3 bases: TGTGCCAGCGTTAGTTTCGACGAGCAGTACTTC. This gives the protein CASVSFDEQYF.

This rearrangement joins TRBV6-7 to TRBJ1-5; 7 bases match TRBD1. TRBV6-7 is filed as an ORF, its function uncertain. The CDR3 sequence is 17 residues long. The trim removed 2 bases at V and 0 bases at J, leaving 7 bases unmatched. Here the CDR3 DNA reads TGTGCCAGCAGTTACGGGATTCCAGGGGGTAGCAATCAGCCCCAGCATTTT. Its protein product is CASSYGIPGGSNQPQHF.

The chain employs TRBV7-2 and TRBJ1-5; 8 bases agree with TRBD1. The trim removed 1 base at V and 5 bases at J, leaving 4 bases unmatched. The germline CDR1 and CDR2 sequences are SGHTA and FQGNSA. The CDR3 runs to 15 residues. The DNA for the CDR3 is TGTGCCAGCAGCTTAGAGGACAGGGTTGATCAGCCCCAGCATTTT. The encoded protein is CASSLEDRVDQPQHF. Full variable domain (missing parts from reference TRBV7-2 and TRBJ1-5): GAGVSQSPSNKVTEKGKDVELRCDPISGHTALYWYRQSLGQGLEFLIYFQGNSAPDKSGLPSDRFSAERTGGSVSTLTIQRTQQEDSAVYLCASSLEDRVDQPQHFGDGTRLSIL.

This clone has a single count. The chain couples TRBV7-3 to TRBJ2-1, with D possibly being TRBD2 (6 bases). With 5 bases removed from V and 0 bases from J, the gap between germline ends came to 14 bases. This CDR3 has 16 residues. Germline-derived CDR1 and CDR2 are SGHTA and FQGTGA. CDR3 in DNA: TGTGCCAGCAGCCCAGGAGATAGCGGCTCCTACAATGAGCAGTTCTTC. Residues: CASSPGDSGSYNEQFF.

The chain uses TRBV7-2 and TRBJ2-5, with D possibly being TRBD2 (5 bases). Per the germline V gene, CDR1 is SGHTA and CDR2 is FQGNSA. The CDR3 length is 13 residues. Between the trimmed V and J ends, which lost 1 base and 3 bases, there was a span of 6 bases. In nucleotides, the CDR3 is TGTGCCAGCAGCTTAGTCGGGAAAGAGACCCAGTACTTC. It specifies CASSLVGKETQYF.

CDR3 region: CASSFLPTGTGELFF. In nucleotides, the CDR3 is TGTGCCAGCAGTTTTCTACCGACGGGGACCGGGGAGCTGTTTTTT. The chain carries TRBV27 and TRBJ2-2; maybe TRBD2 (5 bases). Germline-derived CDR1 and CDR2 are MNHEY and SMNVEV (reference sequence). The ends were cut back, 3 bases at V and 5 bases at J, with 13 bases in the middle. There are 15 residues in the CDR3.

The chain links TRBV3-1 (or the pseudogene TRBV3-2) to TRBJ2-1, with 10 bases fitting TRBD2. V lost 6 bases to trimming and J lost 7 bases; unmatched junction nucleotides: 6. This CDR3 is built from 14 residues. From germline, CDR1 is LGHDT and CDR2 YNNKEL (reference sequence). The CDR3: CASRAGGTWNEQFF. In nucleotides, the CDR3 is TGTGCCAGCAGAGCGGGAGGGACCTGGAATGAGCAGTTCTTC.

V usage is TRBV12-3 or TRBV12-4 and J usage is TRBJ1-4, with D hard to call. CDR3 length: 12 amino acids. Trimming pared 6 bases from V and 7 bases from J, leaving 9 bases between. The CDR3 sequence is CASSLAVEKLFF. In DNA, the CDR3 is TGTGCCAGCAGCCTTGCAGTTGAAAAACTGTTTTTT.

This clone was recorded a few times. This chain connects TRBV7-9 to TRBJ1-1, with 12 bases lining up with TRBD1. This CDR3 region has 15 residues. Germline values: CDR1 SEHNR, CDR2 FQNEAQ (reference sequence). With V trimmed by 5 bases and J by 1 base, 2 bases remained unmatched. The CDR3: CASSEGQGANTEAFF. CDR3 DNA sequence: TGTGCCAGCAGCGAGGGACAGGGGGCGAACACTGAAGCTTTCTTT.

The V and J genes are TRBV24-1 and TRBJ2-1; 8 bases are shared with TRBD1. The CDR3 extends over 12 amino acids. The trim removed 4 bases at V and 13 bases at J, leaving 5 bases unmatched. The germline CDR1 and CDR2 sequences are KGHDR and SFDVKD. CDR3 DNA: TGTGCCACCAGTGACCCCGACAGGGGACAGTTCTTC. It yields the protein CATSDPDRGQFF.

V usage is TRBV9 and J usage is TRBJ2-7; 14 nucleotides line up with TRBD2. Germline V gene data show CDR1 as SGDLS and CDR2 as YYNGEE. With 3 bases clipped from V and 6 bases from J, the junction kept 5 bases outside the gene matches. CDR3 size: 15 residues. The CDR3 loop reads CASSASGTSGSEQYF. The DNA for the CDR3 is TGTGCCAGCAGCGCCTCCGGGACTAGCGGGAGCGAGCAGTACTTC.

The chain is built from TRBV5-4 and TRBJ2-1, with TRBD2 as a possible D gene (5 bases). Germline CDR1 is SGHNT and CDR2 is YYREEE (reference sequence). The V and J ends lost 4 bases and 4 bases respectively, with 18 bases between them. The length of the CDR3 is 16 residues. CDR3 sequence: CASSIAASGSYNEQFF. In nucleotides, the CDR3 is TGTGCCAGCAGCATAGCCGCTAGTGGGAGTTACAATGAGCAGTTCTTC.

The genes are TRBV5-1 and TRBJ2-7; D possibly corresponds to TRBD2 (5 bases). Germline CDR1 reads SGHRS; CDR2 reads YFSETQ. The CDR3 extends over 14 amino acids. Trimming took 2 bases from V and 5 from J, leaving 14 bases between them. This CDR3 is CASSFGVKDHEQYF. The CDR3 DNA follows: TGCGCCAGCAGCTTCGGGGTCAAGGACCACGAGCAGTACTTC.

This clone was seen a single time. This chain uses TRBV19 with TRBJ1-6; 9 bases agree with TRBD1. Germline trimming cut 6 bases from V and 6 bases from J; bases unmatched to any gene: 3. The CDR3 has 14 residues. CDR1 and CDR2 from the germline V gene are LNHDA and SQIVND (reference sequence). CDR3 in amino acids: CASRRDRVNSPLHF. CDR3 in DNA: TGTGCCAGTAGAAGGGACAGGGTTAATTCACCCCTCCACTTT.

The chain recombines TRBV19 with TRBJ1-5, with D unresolved. V was cut by 2 bases and J by 3 bases, with 11 bases left in between. This CDR3 has 15 residues. The germline V gene encodes CDR1 LNHDA and CDR2 SQIVND (reference sequence). CDR3 loop: CASSINRESNQPQHF. DNA of the CDR3: TGTGCCAGTAGTATAAACAGAGAATCCAATCAGCCCCAGCATTTT. The full variable domain, its missing parts supplied by reference TRBV19 and TRBJ1-5, is DGGITQSPKYLFRKEGQNVTLSCEQNLNHDAMYWYRQDPGQGLRLIYYSQIVNDFQKGDIAEGYSVSREKKESFPLTVTSAQKNPTAFYLCASSINRESNQPQHFGDGTRLSIL.